This T cell receptor (beta chain) is from a study of CD8+ T cells in alopecia areata (dated by TCRdb to between 2018 and 2020). About the full investigation: The treated patients, all with moderate-to-severe alopecia areata, were enrolled in an open-label pilot trial of oral tofacitinib given at 5 to 10 mg twice daily. Tofacitinib was given for 6 to 18 months, followed by 6 months of follow-up off drug to assess delayed response and recurrence. In treated patients, disease severity was measured using the SALT score, which gives the percentage of scalp surface area affected. High-throughput TCRbeta sequencing was used to examine T cell clonal expansion in alopecia areata in both the C3H/HeJ mouse model and human patients. Human TCRbeta sequencing covered scalp tissue and sorted CD4+ and CD8+ peripheral blood T cells from patchy and totalis/universalis alopecia areata patients and healthy controls. Biopsies were taken from tofacitinib-treated patients at baseline and at 4 and 24 weeks of treatment, and a later scalp biopsy was taken in several of the tofacitinib-treated patients. Clonality in the scalp was compared among normal scalp (n=4), patchy alopecia areata scalp (n=8), and alopecia totalis/universalis scalp (n=8). The RNA source kit depended on sample type: the PAXgene miRNA kit for fixed scalp, the miRNeasy kit for PBMCs, and the RNeasy kit for mouse skin. Amplification of TCRbeta CDR3 regions was done by immunoSEQ multiplex PCR using 35 Vbeta forward primers and 13 Jbeta reverse primers. The full study reports these points: Many expanded lesional clones persisted in scalp and blood during tofacitinib treatment, which may partly explain relapse after stopping treatment. TCR sequences shared between patients were less clear than in mice, possibly partly because of HLA diversity in the patient population. Scalp clonality and the number of expanded CD8+ clones among the top 100 scalp clones were significantly decreased by tofacitinib. Lesional scalp, especially in alopecia totalis/universalis, showed higher clonality and more expanded CD8+ clones than normal scalp, suggesting antigenic drive. Scalp TCR repertoire analysis is complicated because resident alphabeta T cells in normal human skin are also sequenced, whereas mouse skin is dominated by gammadelta T cells. Because the treated cohort was small and had just a single nonresponder, larger studies are needed to establish links between baseline CD8+ expansion and response.

A remark on this clone: No cognate antigen has been identified for it. Base qualities were left out, and no much larger clone turns up one base away.

From a lookup of the germline V gene (reference sequence), CDR1 and CDR2 are LNHDA and SQIVND. The junction shows trimming of 6 bases on V and 4 bases on J, and the gene matches do not reach 5 bases of it. The CDR3 spans 13 residues, from the cysteine through the phenylalanine. The kept DNA is CDR3 alone, 39 bases in frame from the first base. Libraries were constructed by the immunoSEQ multiplex PCR assay. For TCR sequencing, RNA was extracted from every sample and reverse transcribed into cDNA to serve as template. SuperScript III was used for first-strand cDNA synthesis, primed with a 2:1 mix of oligo-dT and random hexamers. A synthetic immune receptor repertoire was used to gauge amplification bias, and whatever bias remained was removed computationally. On the study's bioinformatics: Raw reads were preprocessed for error removal, and CDR3 was defined according to IMGT conventions as running from the conserved cysteine to phenylalanine. To get clonality, Shannon entropy was normalized by log2 of the number of productive unique TCRs and the result was subtracted from 1. Whether each scalp clone was CD4 or CD8 was inferred by checking scalp TCRbeta sequences against the CD4 and CD8 repertoires from sorted blood. The table comes from immuneACCESS by way of TCRdb, which keeps in-frame sequences with V and J called. Part of the clones is missing from these tables; in studies checked, under half for an unresolved V gene and the rest for unknown reasons. V and J calls and clone size are copied from that table; D and trimming were computed from the DNA. A total of 150,000 to 200,000 clones appear in this sample, 58% of them only once. Together, the top ten hold 16% of the sample.

The treatment or condition label of this sample denotes: oral pan-JAK inhibitor, 5-10 mg twice daily. From alopecia areata patients, peripheral blood was collected along with lesional scalp punch biopsies. PBMCs were separated by density centrifugation and stained for CD3, CD4 and CD8, after which CD4+ and CD8+ T cells were sorted on a FACSAria. The sequence is built from TRBV19 and TRBJ1-2; 7 of the junction bases match TRBD1. Specimen: CD4+ T cells sorted from blood, collected at week 56, from a patient treated with tofacitinib. The sequence came from a human donor with alopecia areata. The CDR3 here reads CASRDRTIYGYTF. Read as DNA, the sequence is TGTGCCAGTAGGGACAGGACGATCTATGGCTACACCTTC.